This T cell receptor (beta chain) was obtained from a study of T cells in Graves' hyperthyroidism and ophthalmopathy. Patients having uncontrolled infection, another autoimmune disease, pregnancy or lactation were not included. The study based diagnoses on clinical symptoms, serum thyroxine and TRAb, thyroid ultrasound and orbital computed tomography. Germline values: CDR1 LNHDA, CDR2 SQIVND (reference sequence). The CDR3 totals 14 residues. The V gene end was trimmed by 5 bases and the J gene end by 4 bases; junction bases not matched to a gene: 7. This clonotype was seen many times. Antigen unknown. RNA transcripts yielded amplified TCR beta CDR3 regions. TCR CDR3 regions were first amplified by RT-PCR with HTBI primers. TCRdb used MiXCR to reprocess the multiplex PCR reads, holding one entry per CDR3 protein. The table records more than 500,000 distinct CDR3 sequences, about half of them present only once.

Findings and limits, study-wide: Most expanded thyroid clonotypes above 0.001 also appeared in blood. Stable hyperthyroidism was told apart from ophthalmopathy by a model built on 13 V-J features.

The chain combines TRBV19 with TRBJ1-2, with 7 bases aligning to TRBD1. The origin of this receptor is an adult woman with Graves' disease, either hyperthyroidism or ophthalmopathy (not recorded which). Sequencing used peripheral blood or thyroid tissue (not recorded which). DNA of the CDR3: TGTGCCAGTAGTCAACAGGGGAGGTCCTATGGCTACACCTTC. Translating it yields CASSQQGRSYGYTF.